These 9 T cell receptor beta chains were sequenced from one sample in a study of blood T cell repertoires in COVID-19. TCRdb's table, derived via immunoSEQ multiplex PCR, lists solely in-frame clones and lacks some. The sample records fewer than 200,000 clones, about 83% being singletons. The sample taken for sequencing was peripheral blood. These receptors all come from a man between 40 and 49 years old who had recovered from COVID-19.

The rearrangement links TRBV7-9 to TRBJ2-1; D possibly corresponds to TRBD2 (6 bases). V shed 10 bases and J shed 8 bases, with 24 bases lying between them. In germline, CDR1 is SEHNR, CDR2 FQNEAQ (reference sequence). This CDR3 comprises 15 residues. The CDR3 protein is CAIRDSFAFLDEQFF. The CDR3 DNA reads TGTGCCATCCGGGACTCCTTCGCCTTCCTTGATGAGCAGTTCTTC.

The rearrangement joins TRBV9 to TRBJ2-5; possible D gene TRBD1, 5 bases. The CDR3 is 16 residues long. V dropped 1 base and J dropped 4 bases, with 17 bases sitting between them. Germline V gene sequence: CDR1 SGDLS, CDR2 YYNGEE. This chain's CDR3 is CASSVRPGLDAETQYF. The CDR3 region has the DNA TGTGCCAGCAGCGTAAGGCCAGGGCTAGATGCAGAGACCCAGTACTTC.

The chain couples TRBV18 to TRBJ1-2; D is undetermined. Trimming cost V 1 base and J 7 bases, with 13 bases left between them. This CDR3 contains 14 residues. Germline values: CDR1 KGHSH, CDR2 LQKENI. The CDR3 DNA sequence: TGTGCCAGCTCACCACTCGGTGCGGGCGGTGGCTACACCTTC. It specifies CASSPLGAGGGYTF.

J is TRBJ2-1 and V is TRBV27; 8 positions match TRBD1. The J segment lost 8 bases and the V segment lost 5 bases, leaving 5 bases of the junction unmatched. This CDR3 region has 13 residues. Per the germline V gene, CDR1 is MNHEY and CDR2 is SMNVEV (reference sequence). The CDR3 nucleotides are TGTGCCAGCAGTCGCGAGACAGGGGATGAGCAGTTCTTC. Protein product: CASSRETGDEQFF.

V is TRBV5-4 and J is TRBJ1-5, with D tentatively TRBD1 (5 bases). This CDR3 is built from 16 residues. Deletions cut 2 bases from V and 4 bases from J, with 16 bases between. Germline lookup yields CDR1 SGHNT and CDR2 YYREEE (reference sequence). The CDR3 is CASSFRGRGLNQPQHF. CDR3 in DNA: TGTGCCAGCAGCTTCCGAGGAAGGGGCCTAAATCAGCCCCAGCATTTT.

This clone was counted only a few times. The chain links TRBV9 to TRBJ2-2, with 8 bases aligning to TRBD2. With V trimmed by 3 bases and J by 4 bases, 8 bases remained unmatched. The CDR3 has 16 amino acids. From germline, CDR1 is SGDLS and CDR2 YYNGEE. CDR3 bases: TGTGCCAGCAGCGGTGGAGCGGGAGAGGTCACCGGGGAGCTGTTTTTT. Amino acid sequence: CASSGGAGEVTGELFF.

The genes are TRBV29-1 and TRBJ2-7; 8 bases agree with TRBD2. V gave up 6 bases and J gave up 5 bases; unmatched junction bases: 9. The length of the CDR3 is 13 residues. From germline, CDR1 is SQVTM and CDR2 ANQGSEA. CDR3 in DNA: TGCAGCGTCGGACGGGGGGGGCTAGACGAGCAGTACTTC. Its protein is CSVGRGGLDEQYF.

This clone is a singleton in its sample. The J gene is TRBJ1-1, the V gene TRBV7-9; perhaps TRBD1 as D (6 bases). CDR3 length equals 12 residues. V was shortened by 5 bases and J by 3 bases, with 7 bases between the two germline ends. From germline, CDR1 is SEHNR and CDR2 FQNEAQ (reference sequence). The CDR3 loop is CASSGGYTEAFF. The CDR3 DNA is TGTGCCAGCAGCGGGGGCTACACTGAAGCTTTCTTT.

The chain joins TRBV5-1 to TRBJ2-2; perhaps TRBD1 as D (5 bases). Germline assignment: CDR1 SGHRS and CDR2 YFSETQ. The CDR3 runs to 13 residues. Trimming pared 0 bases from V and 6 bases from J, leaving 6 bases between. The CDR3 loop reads CASSLAGPGELFF. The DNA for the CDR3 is TGCGCCAGCAGCTTGGCAGGGCCCGGGGAGCTGTTTTTT.